This is a list of T cell receptor beta chains from one sample in a study of PD-L1 blockade in urothelial cancer. The data were produced by immunoSEQ multiplex PCR, yet TCRdb's version contains in-frame clones alone and is incomplete. The sample consists of about 52,000 clones, around 74% of them appearing once. The sequences come from PBMCs, collected around atezolizumab (anti-PD-L1) treatment. Receptors were obtained from a man between 65 and 85 years old with urothelial cancer. CDR3s include the opening cysteine and the closing phenylalanine or tryptophan. Fields, in order: J gene, clone size, V gene, D gene, CDR3 DNA, CDR3 protein. A D gene is named only where the DNA matches it firmly. Where a row states a size, it is once, few, many or the class of an expanded clone; other rows omit it.

>TRBJ2-7|few|TRBV5-1|NA
TGCGCCAGCAGCTTGGGGCAGGGGCAAAGCTCCTACGAGCAGTACTTC
CASSLGQGQSSYEQYF
>TRBJ1-2|NA|TRBV6-5|TRBD1
TGTGCCAGCACTACGGGACAGCTCTATGGCTACACCTTC
CASTTGQLYGYTF
>TRBJ2-7|few|TRBV7-8|TRBD2
TGTGCCAGCAGCCCTCGGGGTCAGCGGGGTCGAGGGCTCGTACCCTACGAGCAGTACTTC
CASSPRGQRGRGLVPYEQYF
>TRBJ1-4|NA|TRBV5-4|TRBD1
TGTGCCAGCAGCTTGGAGGGGGCGCGTGGTGAAAAACTGTTTTTT
CASSLEGARGEKLFF
>TRBJ2-1|many|TRBV27|TRBD1
TGTGCCAGCAGTCCCCACGACAGGGGTAGGGGTGAGCAGTTCTTC
CASSPHDRGRGEQFF
>TRBJ2-5|NA|TRBV7-6|NA
TGTGCCAGCAGCTTATCGGGGAAAGAGACCCAGTACTTC
CASSLSGKETQYF
>TRBJ2-5|NA|TRBV6-1|NA
TGTGCCAGCACCTATAACGACCGGACAGAAGAGACCCAGTACTTC
CASTYNDRTEETQYF
>TRBJ1-1|NA|TRBV7-3|NA
TGTGCCAGCAGCGCCTCGGGGGGGACCCTCCATGGTGGCACTGAAGCTTTCTTT
CASSASGGTLHGGTEAFF
>TRBJ2-7|many|TRBV12-5|NA
TGTGCTAGTGGTTTGGTACTCAGAGGGCTTGAATTCTCCTACGAGCAGTACTTC
CASGLVLRGLEFSYEQYF
>TRBJ1-2|once|TRBV27|TRBD1
TGTGCCAGCAGTTTAAGGACAGGGGCGAACTATGGCTACACCTTC
CASSLRTGANYGYTF
>TRBJ2-2|NA|TRBV4-3|TRBD1
TGCGCCAGCAGCCAAGAAAGAATCGGACAGGGAAGAGGCGGGGAGCTGTTTTTT
CASSQERIGQGRGGELFF
>TRBJ2-1|NA|TRBV28|TRBD2
TGTGCCAGCAGTTTATCTAGGTCCGGAGCGGGAGAGCAGTTCTTC
CASSLSRSGAGEQFF
>TRBJ2-3|once|TRBV7-9|TRBD2
TGTGCCAGCAGCAGGGGCGGGAGCCCAGATACGCAGTATTTT
CASSRGGSPDTQYF
>TRBJ2-3|NA|TRBV4-3|NA
TGCGCCAGCAGCCAGGGTGCGTCCCGGAGAGATACGCAGTATTTT
CASSQGASRRDTQYF
>TRBJ2-1|NA|TRBV6-6|NA
TGTGCCAGCAGCCCCGCCCGGGAGCAGTTCTTC
CASSPAREQFF
>TRBJ2-7|NA|TRBV20-1|NA
TGCAGTGCTACGGGGCGGGGCGAGCAGTACTTC
CSATGRGEQYF
>TRBJ1-3|few|TRBV7-9|TRBD1
TGTGCCAGCAGCTTAGACTGGACAGGGGGAGACTCTGGAAACACCATATATTTT
CASSLDWTGGDSGNTIYF
>TRBJ2-7|NA|TRBV5-1|NA
TGCGCCAGCAGCCCCTCAGCGGACCTTTACGAGCAGTACTTC
CASSPSADLYEQYF
>TRBJ1-4|NA|TRBV18|NA
TGTGCCAGCTCACCACTGCGCCTCCCGTCTGGTGAAAAACTGTTTTTT
CASSPLRLPSGEKLFF
>TRBJ2-3|NA|TRBV5-1|TRBD1
TGCGCCAGCAAGTCGGACAGGAGTACAGATACGCAGTATTTT
CASKSDRSTDTQYF
>TRBJ1-2|NA|TRBV5-4|NA
TGTGCCAGCAGCTTGGCCCTGGCAGGGCACTATGGCTACACCTTC
CASSLALAGHYGYTF
>TRBJ2-3|NA|TRBV7-2|TRBD2
TGTGCCAGCAGCTCACCGGGACTAGCGGGCACAGATACGCAGTATTTT
CASSSPGLAGTDTQYF
>TRBJ2-2|NA|TRBV7-9|NA
TGTGCCAGCAGCTTAGGGCAGACTACGAACACCGGGGAGCTGTTTTTT
CASSLGQTTNTGELFF
>TRBJ2-7|many|TRBV7-2|TRBD2
TGTGCCAGCAGCTTAGCGATTAGCGGGGGTGAGCAGTACTTC
CASSLAISGGEQYF
>TRBJ2-7|NA|TRBV28|NA
TGTGCCAGCAGTTTAGGAGGGGCGGATCCCTACGAGCAGTACTTC
CASSLGGADPYEQYF
>TRBJ2-7|NA|TRBV11-3|TRBD2
TGTGCCAGCAGCTTATCCCCGGGAGGCGAGCAGTACTTC
CASSLSPGGEQYF
>TRBJ2-7|NA|TRBV15|NA
TGTGCCACCAGCAGTACAGGTCAATCAGGCTACGAGCAGTACTTC
CATSSTGQSGYEQYF
>TRBJ2-6|NA|TRBV14|NA
TGTGCCAGCAGCCAAGACCGGACATCCTGGGCTTTCTCTGGGGCCAACGTCCTGACTTTC
CASSQDRTSWAFSGANVLTF
>TRBJ2-7|NA|TRBV7-2|NA
TGTGCCAGCAGCTTAATGGTTGGTGGGCAGGTTGCCTTCTACGAGCAGTACTTC
CASSLMVGGQVAFYEQYF
>TRBJ2-5|NA|TRBV9|NA
TGTGCCAGCAGCCCCAAAGTTGACAGCCAAGAGACCCAGTACTTC
CASSPKVDSQETQYF
>TRBJ1-6|few|TRBV6-6|TRBD1
TGTGCCAGCACTTGGGACAGGACCCTTTCACCCCTCCACTTT
CASTWDRTLSPLHF
>TRBJ2-1|NA|TRBV28|TRBD1
TGTGCCAGCAGTTCTATAGACAGGGGCAATGAGCAGTTCTTC
CASSSIDRGNEQFF
>TRBJ1-1|NA|TRBV29-1|TRBD1
TGCAGTGGGGGACAGGGGGACACTGAAGCTTTCTTT
CSGGQGDTEAFF
>TRBJ2-1|NA|TRBV21-1|NA
TGTGCCAGCAGCTCCTTACTGGGACTAGCGGGAGACAATGAGCAGTTCTTC
CASSSLLGLAGDNEQFF
>TRBJ2-7|NA|TRBV7-2|NA
TGTGCCAGCAGCTTAGCCACCGGGTCACCCTACGAGCAGTACTTC
CASSLATGSPYEQYF
>TRBJ2-7|NA|TRBV29-1|TRBD1
TGCAGCGGCATATACTCTTACCGGGACAGGGGGCTTCGCGAGCAGTACTTC
CSGIYSYRDRGLREQYF
>TRBJ2-2|once|TRBV27|TRBD1
TGTGCCAGCAAACGGGATACAGGGGGCACGGCCGGGGAGCTGTTTTTT
CASKRDTGGTAGELFF
>TRBJ2-3|NA|TRBV10-3|TRBD1
TGTGCCATCACCCCCGGGACAGGGGACAGAGATACGCAGTATTTT
CAITPGTGDRDTQYF
>TRBJ2-3|NA|TRBV6-5|TRBD2
TGTGCCAGCAGTTTCGGACTAGCGGGAGATACGCAGTATTTT
CASSFGLAGDTQYF
>TRBJ1-1|once|TRBV18|TRBD1
TGTGCCAGCTCACCAGGACAGGGAAACACTGAAGCTTTCTTT
CASSPGQGNTEAFF
>TRBJ1-1|NA|TRBV5-1|NA
TGCGCCAGCAGCTTATCACAGGGAAGATCTGAAGCTTTCTTT
CASSLSQGRSEAFF
>TRBJ2-5|few|TRBV5-6|TRBD1
TGTGCCAGCAGCTTGGGACAGGGGGTCCAAGAGACCCAGTACTTC
CASSLGQGVQETQYF
>TRBJ2-5|NA|TRBV5-4|NA
TGTGCCAGCAGCTCAGGGACATCAGCGGGGGAGACCCAGTACTTC
CASSSGTSAGETQYF
>TRBJ1-1|NA|TRBV27|TRBD1
TGTGCCAGCAGTTTAAAAAGGGGGCTCACTGAAGCTTTCTTT
CASSLKRGLTEAFF
>TRBJ1-5|NA|TRBV18|NA
TGTGCCAGTACGACTGGAGCTAGCAATCAGCCCCAGCATTTT
CASTTGASNQPQHF
>TRBJ2-1|few|TRBV18|NA
TGTGCCAGCTCATTGGGGGCGAGCTCCTACAATGAGCAGTTCTTC
CASSLGASSYNEQFF
>TRBJ2-2|NA|TRBV2|NA
TGTGCCAGCAGTCAGAACACCGGGGAGCTGTTTTTT
CASSQNTGELFF
>TRBJ2-1|NA|TRBV6-5|NA
TGTGCCAGCAGTTACTCTACTAGCTCCCATGAGCAGTTCTTC
CASSYSTSSHEQFF
>TRBJ2-1|NA|TRBV28|NA
TGTGCCAGCAGTACCCGGGATGAGCAGTTCTTC
CASSTRDEQFF
>TRBJ1-1|NA|TRBV6-5|NA
TGTGCCAGCAGTTTAGGGGGGGGGCTGACTGAAGCTTTCTTT
CASSLGGGLTEAFF
>TRBJ1-1|once|TRBV15|NA
TGTGCCACCAGCAGAGATGCCAGGGACACTGAAGCTTTCTTT
CATSRDARDTEAFF